Below, 30 T cell receptor beta chains from the same sample are listed, as sequenced in a study of T cells in localized non-small cell lung cancer. Some clones are missing from TCRdb's copy, which holds only in-frame ones; the method was immunoSEQ multiplex PCR. The table lists 25,000 to 30,000 clones, around 90% of them singletons. The specimen comprised peripheral blood, sampled before any cancer treatment. These receptors all stem from a woman aged 18-49 years with stage I lung adenocarcinoma.

This clone was seen once. The chain combines TRBV7-3 with TRBJ2-1; 10 nucleotides line up with TRBD2. Trimming took 3 bases from V and 4 from J; bases not matched to a gene: 3. CDR3 length: 15 residues. From germline, CDR1 is SGHTA and CDR2 FQGTGA. The CDR3 DNA reads TGTGCCAGCAGCTTCTTACTAGCGGGGTACAATGAGCAGTTCTTC. It encodes CASSFLLAGYNEQFF.

The chain employs TRBV2 and TRBJ1-4; D uncertain. This CDR3 is 17 amino acids long. Germline V CDR1 and CDR2: SNHLY, FYNNEI. Trimming pared 1 base from V and 4 bases from J, leaving 16 bases between. The CDR3: CASSEVAPGPDNEKLFF. CDR3 nucleotide sequence: TGTGCCAGCAGTGAAGTTGCCCCCGGGCCAGATAATGAAAAACTGTTTTTT.

The chain combines TRBV2 with TRBJ2-3; D tentatively fits TRBD1 or TRBD2 (5 bases each). CDR1 is SNHLY, CDR2 FYNNEI, per germline. With 4 bases removed from V and 4 bases from J, the gap between germline ends came to 6 bases. The CDR3 contains 12 residues. CDR3: CASSVGADTQYF. In DNA form, the CDR3 reads TGTGCCAGCAGTGTGGGGGCAGATACGCAGTATTTT.

This clone appeared a single time. The gene calls are TRBV6-1 and TRBJ2-7, with D perhaps TRBD1 or TRBD2 (5 bases each). The CDR3 is made up of 14 amino acids. Trimming removed 8 bases at V and 0 bases at J, with 14 bases between. Germline assignment: CDR1 MNHNS and CDR2 SASEGT. This CDR3 is CASYRSGSSYEQYF. For the CDR3, the DNA is TGTGCCAGCTATAGGTCAGGGAGCTCCTACGAGCAGTACTTC.

The V call is TRBV5-1, the J call TRBJ2-1; 12 positions match TRBD2. Germline CDR1 SGHRS, CDR2 YFSETQ. V lost 7 bases and J lost 7; bases outside the gene matches: 12. The CDR3 is 16 residues long. The CDR3 DNA reads as TGCGCCAGCCGGTTAATAGCCGGGACTAGCGGGAATGAGCAGTTCTTC. Protein sequence: CASRLIAGTSGNEQFF. Combining the CDR3 with reference TRBV5-1 and TRBJ2-1 gives the whole variable domain KAGVTQTPRYLIKTRGQQVTLSCSPISGHRSVSWYQQTPGQGLQFLFEYFSETQRNKGNFPGRFSGRQFSNSRSEMNVSTLELGDSALYLCASRLIAGTSGNEQFFGPGTRLTVL.

This clone was recorded only once. In DNA, the CDR3 is TGTGCCAGCAGCCCTATGAGGGGCAATCAGCCCCAGCATTTT. Amino acids: CASSPMRGNQPQHF. J is TRBJ1-5 and V is TRBV28; D not certain. The V and J ends lost 6 bases and 2 bases respectively, with 11 bases between them. Germline V CDR1 and CDR2: MDHEN, SYDVKM. The length of the CDR3 is 14 residues.

The chain combines TRBV2 with TRBJ1-4; TRBD1 matches at 9 bases. Germline CDR1 reads SNHLY; CDR2 reads FYNNEI. CDR3 length: 14 amino acids. Germline trimming cut 7 bases from V and 7 bases from J; bases unmatched to any gene: 7. The CDR3 DNA is TGTGCCAGCAACGAGGACAGGGGTGGTGAAAAACTGTTTTTT. Protein: CASNEDRGGEKLFF.

The chain links TRBV5-3 to TRBJ2-2; D is unresolved. TRBV5-3 is assigned to the ORF class and has an uncertain function. The germline V and J ends were trimmed by 5 bases and 0 bases, with 11 bases remaining between them. The CDR3 runs to 15 residues. CDR3 sequence reads: CARRGSDANTGELFF. CDR3 DNA: TGTGCCAGAAGGGGGTCCGACGCGAACACCGGGGAGCTGTTTTTT.

This chain links TRBV7-8 with TRBJ2-2, with TRBD1 matching over 8 bases. With V trimmed by 5 bases and J by 1 base, 6 bases remained unmatched. CDR3 size: 16 residues. Per the germline V gene, CDR1 is SGHVS and CDR2 is FQNEAQ. In nucleotides, the CDR3 is TGTGCCAGCAGCATCCGACAGGGGCAGAACACCGGGGAGCTGTTTTTT. Amino acids: CASSIRQGQNTGELFF.

This clone was observed a single time. This rearrangement joins TRBV27 to TRBJ1-5, with D possibly TRBD1 on 5 matching bases. In germline, CDR1 is MNHEY, CDR2 SMNVEV (reference sequence). The CDR3 is made up of 15 amino acids. V shed 6 bases and J shed 5 bases, with 17 bases lying between them. The CDR3 here is CASSLGRGYDQPQHF. In DNA, the CDR3 is TGTGCCAGCAGCCTTGGGAGGGGTTATGATCAGCCCCAGCATTTT.

The J gene is TRBJ2-5, the V gene TRBV27, with a tentative D call TRBD1 (7 bases). Trimming removed 2 bases from V and 2 bases from J, with 12 bases in between. The V gene's germline CDR1 is MNHEY and CDR2 SMNVEV (reference sequence). CDR3 length: 15 residues. CDR3 nucleotides: TGTGCCAGCAGTTTAGGGGGGACAGCACAAGAGACCCAGTACTTC. It codes for CASSLGGTAQETQYF.

This clone was picked up one time. The rearrangement joins TRBV19 to TRBJ2-3; D gene unclear. The ends were cut back, 3 bases at V and 2 bases at J, with 0 bases in the middle. The CDR3 spans 11 residues. The germline CDR1 and CDR2 sequences are LNHDA and SQIVND (reference sequence). The CDR3 DNA sequence: TGTGCCAGTAGTATCACAGATACGCAGTATTTT. Translated: CASSITDTQYF.

This clone was detected once. The chain uses TRBV6-5 and TRBJ2-3; TRBD1 matches at 8 bases. V was clipped by 6 bases and J by 0 bases; unmatched bases: 5. CDR3 length: 15 residues. Looked up from germline, CDR1 is MNHEY and CDR2 is SVGAGI. Here the CDR3 DNA reads TGTGCCAGCAGACCGACAGGGGTTAGCACAGATACGCAGTATTTT. It is translated as CASRPTGVSTDTQYF.

This clone was seen more than once but under ten times. The chain combines TRBV27 with TRBJ2-3, with 9 bases fitting TRBD1. Germline CDR1 and CDR2: MNHEY and SMNVEV (reference sequence). The CDR3 consists of 15 residues. The junction had 3 bases not matched to a gene; V was cut back by 5 bases and J by 0 bases. This CDR3 reads CASSHRGQSTDTQYF. The CDR3 region has the DNA TGTGCCAGCAGTCACAGGGGGCAGAGCACAGATACGCAGTATTTT.

V usage is TRBV2 and J usage is TRBJ1-5; TRBD1 aligns across 8 bases. Per the germline V gene, CDR1 is SNHLY and CDR2 is FYNNEI. The CDR3 is 14 residues long. V gave up 5 bases and J gave up 4 bases; unmatched junction bases: 4. CDR3 sequence reads: CASSFRDRNQPQHF. The CDR3 region has the DNA TGTGCCAGCAGTTTCCGGGACAGGAATCAGCCCCAGCATTTT.

The gene calls are TRBV5-4 and TRBJ2-2, with 9 bases lining up with TRBD1. The V and J ends lost 0 bases and 7 bases, in that order; junction bases with no gene match: 10. The germline V gene encodes CDR1 SGHNT and CDR2 YYREEE (reference sequence). The CDR3 has 17 amino acids. The CDR3 here is CASSLAAGTGLIGELFF. The DNA for the CDR3 is TGTGCCAGCAGCTTGGCCGCCGGGACAGGGTTAATCGGGGAGCTGTTTTTT.

This clone has just one count. The chain couples TRBV28 to TRBJ1-1; D ambiguous. Trimming cost V 6 bases and J 2 bases, with 13 bases left between them. The CDR3 length is 14 residues. Germline V lookup: CDR1 MDHEN, CDR2 SYDVKM. The CDR3 DNA reads TGTGCCAGCAGCCCCCAGAGGGTAAACACTGAAGCTTTCTTT. Translation gives CASSPQRVNTEAFF.

This clone was observed a few times. V usage is TRBV19 and J usage is TRBJ1-2; 8 bases map to TRBD1. This CDR3 has 15 residues. CDR1 is LNHDA, CDR2 SQIVND, per germline (reference sequence). V dropped 6 bases and J dropped 2; count of bases not matched to a gene: 8. The CDR3 DNA reads as TGTGCCAGTAGCACGGACAGGGAAATCAACTATGGCTACACCTTC. This gives the protein CASSTDREINYGYTF.

The V gene is TRBV19, the J gene TRBJ2-7; tentative D call: TRBD1 (5 bases). The V and J ends lost 5 bases and 0 bases respectively, with 20 bases between them. Per germline, CDR1 LNHDA and CDR2 SQIVND (reference sequence). The CDR3 has 17 amino acids. This CDR3 is CASSEPRRQGGSYEQYF. CDR3 nucleotide sequence: TGTGCCAGTAGTGAACCTCGTCGGCAGGGCGGCTCCTACGAGCAGTACTTC.

The chain joins TRBV10-2 to TRBJ1-1, with D perhaps TRBD1 (5 bases). From germline, CDR1 is WSHSY and CDR2 SAAADI. V was shortened by 8 bases and J by 5 bases, with 18 bases between the two germline ends. The CDR3 sequence is 14 residues long. For the CDR3, the DNA is TGCGCCAGCGGGACTCCGGGATCGGTAACTGAAGCTTTCTTT. It specifies CASGTPGSVTEAFF.

This clone was detected a few times. The chain links TRBV5-5 to TRBJ2-5; D possibly matches TRBD1 or TRBD2 (5 bases each). The germline gives CDR1 SGHKS, CDR2 YYEKEE (reference sequence). The V and J ends lost 4 bases and 2 bases respectively, with 9 bases between them. The CDR3 consists of 13 residues. The CDR3, as DNA: TGTGCCAGCAGCACGGGACGTCAAGAGACCCAGTACTTC. It translates to CASSTGRQETQYF.

V usage is TRBV2 and J usage is TRBJ1-1; no reliable D call. CDR3 size: 15 residues. Trimming cost V 5 bases and J 0 bases, with 13 bases left between them. Germline-derived CDR1 and CDR2 are SNHLY and FYNNEI. The CDR3, as DNA: TGTGCCAGCAGTACAGAAGGCGGGATGAACACTGAAGCTTTCTTT. It encodes CASSTEGGMNTEAFF.

The V and J genes are TRBV7-9 and TRBJ1-3; TRBD1 agrees at 7 bases. V shed 3 bases, J shed 4 bases, and the junction held 12 bases outside the gene matches. Germline lookup yields CDR1 SEHNR and CDR2 FQNEAQ (reference sequence). The CDR3 consists of 17 residues. DNA for the CDR3: TGTGCCAGCAGCTTGCCTCCCGGACAGGTACAAGGAAACACCATATATTTT. Protein product: CASSLPPGQVQGNTIYF.

V is TRBV7-2 and J is TRBJ1-1; 7 bases match TRBD1. Germline CDR1 and CDR2: SGHTA and FQGNSA. After removal of 2 bases from V and 1 base from J, the junction contained 13 bases not matched to a gene. The CDR3 spans 18 residues. The CDR3 coding sequence is TGTGCCAGCAGCTTAACTGTACCCTACAGGGGTGGGAACACTGAAGCTTTCTTT. Residues: CASSLTVPYRGGNTEAFF.

The chain employs TRBV18 and TRBJ2-5; the D is unclear. Germline CDR1 KGHSH, CDR2 LQKENI. The CDR3 is 13 residues long. V was trimmed by 3 bases and J by 2 bases, leaving 7 bases between them. The CDR3 reads CASSPPAQETQYF. CDR3 DNA: TGTGCCAGCTCACCCCCCGCTCAAGAGACCCAGTACTTC.

This clone was observed a handful of times. The V and J genes are TRBV5-1 and TRBJ1-2; D is unresolved. Trimming left V 0 bases short and J 2 bases short, with 5 bases between. The CDR3 runs to 13 residues. The germline V gene encodes CDR1 SGHRS and CDR2 YFSETQ. The CDR3: CASSLVGNYGYTF. CDR3 DNA: TGCGCCAGCAGCTTGGTGGGGAACTATGGCTACACCTTC.

The rearrangement links TRBV9 to TRBJ1-3; D is perhaps TRBD1 (6 bases). CDR1 and CDR2 (germline): SGDLS, YYNGEE. The CDR3 totals 17 residues. Between the trimmed V and J ends, which lost 1 base and 0 bases, there was a span of 14 bases. The chain's CDR3 is CASSVKGVGNSGNTIYF. In DNA form, the CDR3 reads TGTGCCAGCAGCGTAAAGGGGGTGGGCAACTCTGGAAACACCATATATTTT.

The V call is TRBV10-2, the J call TRBJ1-5; D is uncertain. V was shortened by 3 bases and J by 3 bases, with 9 bases between the two germline ends. The CDR3 covers 14 residues. Per the germline V gene, CDR1 is WSHSY and CDR2 is SAAADI. The CDR3 nucleotides are TGCGCCAGCAGTGACGGACTGCTCAATCAGCCCCAGCATTTT. Translated, it gives CASSDGLLNQPQHF.

This sequence joins TRBV28 and TRBJ1-1; perhaps TRBD1 as D (5 bases). Germline V lookup: CDR1 MDHEN, CDR2 SYDVKM. The V gene lost 4 bases and the J gene lost 3 bases, with 9 bases spanning the gap. The CDR3 is 13 residues long. The CDR3 region is CASSSGDHTEAFF. CDR3 DNA: TGTGCCAGCAGTTCGGGGGACCACACTGAAGCTTTCTTT.

This clone was seen a single time. The chain has TRBV28 and TRBJ2-5; D not resolved. Germline lookup yields CDR1 MDHEN and CDR2 SYDVKM. The CDR3 spans 13 residues. V was cut by 3 bases and J by 4 bases, with 9 bases left in between. CDR3 in amino acids: CASSFVRGETQYF. In DNA, the CDR3 is TGTGCCAGCAGTTTTGTCAGAGGAGAGACCCAGTACTTC.